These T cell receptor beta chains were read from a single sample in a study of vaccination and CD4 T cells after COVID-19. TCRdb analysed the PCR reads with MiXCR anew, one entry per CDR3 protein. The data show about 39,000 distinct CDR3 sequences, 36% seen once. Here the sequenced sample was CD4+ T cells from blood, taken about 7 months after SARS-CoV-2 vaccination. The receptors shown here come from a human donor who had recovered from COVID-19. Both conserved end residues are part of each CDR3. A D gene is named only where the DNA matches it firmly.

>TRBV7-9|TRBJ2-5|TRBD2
CASSSRLAGLQETQYF
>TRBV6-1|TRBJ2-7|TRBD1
CASKSRDSRYEQYF
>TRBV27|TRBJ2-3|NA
CASSPGPDYTQYF
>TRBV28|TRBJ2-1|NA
CATTQLEIVEVEQFF
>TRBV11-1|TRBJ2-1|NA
CASSPGLSNEQFF
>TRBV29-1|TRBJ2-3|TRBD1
CSVPLGWTGGSDTQYF
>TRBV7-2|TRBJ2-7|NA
CASSLEGGSVYEQYF
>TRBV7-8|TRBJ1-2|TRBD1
CASSLQGADYGYTF
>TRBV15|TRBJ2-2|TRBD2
CATSRDFLAGVGGELFF
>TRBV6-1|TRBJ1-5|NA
CASSGPQGPTNQPQHF
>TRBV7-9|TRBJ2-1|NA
CASSPRALAVNEQFF
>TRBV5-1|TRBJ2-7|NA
CASSLNQGGYEQYF
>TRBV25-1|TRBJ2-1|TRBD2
CASRVSGRNEQFF
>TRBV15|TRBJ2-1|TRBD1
CATSRDGLRDRAHNEQFF
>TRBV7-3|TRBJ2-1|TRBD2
CASSLIGGTSGRAGEQFF
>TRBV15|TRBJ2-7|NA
CATSRDYPYEQYF
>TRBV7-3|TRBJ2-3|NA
CASSLQGKDTDTQYF
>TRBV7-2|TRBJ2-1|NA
CASSSVPESRGFF
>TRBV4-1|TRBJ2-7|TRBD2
CASSLRTSGSSYEQYF
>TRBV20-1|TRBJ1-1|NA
CSAPGFRGLDTEAFF
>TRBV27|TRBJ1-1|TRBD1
CASSTRQGAEAFF
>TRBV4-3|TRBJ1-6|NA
CASSQDRGQTNSPLHF
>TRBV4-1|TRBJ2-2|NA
CASSTSWTGELFF
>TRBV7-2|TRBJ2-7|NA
CASSYAGTVNEQYF
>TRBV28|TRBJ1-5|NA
CASSFGRNYNQPQHF
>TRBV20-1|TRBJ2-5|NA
CSARDPTVQETQYF
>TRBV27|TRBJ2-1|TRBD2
CASSSGTSGLNEQFF
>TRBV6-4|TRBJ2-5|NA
CASRQGGPGETQYF
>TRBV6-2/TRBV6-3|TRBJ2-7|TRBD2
CASSPTSGGYEQYF
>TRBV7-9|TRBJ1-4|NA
CASSRDEEKLFF
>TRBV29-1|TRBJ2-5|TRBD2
CSVDGLAGYGLETQYF
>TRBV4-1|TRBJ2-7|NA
CASSQDFRQGNSYEQYF
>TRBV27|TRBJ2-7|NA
CASSLMRSYEQYF
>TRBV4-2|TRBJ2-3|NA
CASSQDFTESGTDTQYF
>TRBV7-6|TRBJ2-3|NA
CASSLTYLDTQYF
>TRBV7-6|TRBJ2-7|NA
CASSLTFGEYEQYF
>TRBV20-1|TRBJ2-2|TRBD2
CSARTGTSETGELFF